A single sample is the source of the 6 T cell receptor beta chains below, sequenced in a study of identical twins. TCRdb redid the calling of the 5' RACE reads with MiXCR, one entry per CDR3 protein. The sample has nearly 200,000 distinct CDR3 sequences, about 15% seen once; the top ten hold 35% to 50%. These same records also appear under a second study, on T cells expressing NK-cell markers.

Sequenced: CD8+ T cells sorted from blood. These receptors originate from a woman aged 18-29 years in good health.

Here the CDR3 DNA reads TGTGCCAGCAGTGGGAGACAAGCCAGCGGGAGGCTAACCTACGAGCAGTACTTC. Amino acids: CASSGRQASGRLTYEQYF. This sequence joins TRBV2 and TRBJ2-7; 9 bases align to TRBD2. The V and J ends lost 4 bases and 2 bases, in that order; junction bases with no gene match: 15. Germline V gene lookup returns CDR1 SNHLY and CDR2 FYNNEI. This CDR3 comprises 18 residues.

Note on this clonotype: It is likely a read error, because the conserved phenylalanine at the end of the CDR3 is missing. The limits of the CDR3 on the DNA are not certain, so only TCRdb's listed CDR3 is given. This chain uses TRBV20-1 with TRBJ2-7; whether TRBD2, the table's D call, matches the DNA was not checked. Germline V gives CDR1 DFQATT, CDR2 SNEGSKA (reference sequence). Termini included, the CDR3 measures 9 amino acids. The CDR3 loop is CSAREEGPP.

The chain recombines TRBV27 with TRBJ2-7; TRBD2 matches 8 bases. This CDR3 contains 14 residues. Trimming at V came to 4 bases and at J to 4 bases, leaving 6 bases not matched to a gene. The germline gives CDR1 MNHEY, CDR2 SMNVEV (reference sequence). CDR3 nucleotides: TGTGCCAGCAGTTGGGGACTAGGAGGATACGAGCAGTACTTC. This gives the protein CASSWGLGGYEQYF.

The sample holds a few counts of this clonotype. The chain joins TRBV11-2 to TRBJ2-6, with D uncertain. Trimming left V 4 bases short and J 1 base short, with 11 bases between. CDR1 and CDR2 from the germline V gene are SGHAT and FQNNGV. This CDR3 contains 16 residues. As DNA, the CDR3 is TGTGCCAGCAGCTCCATACCGGCGTCTGGGGCCAACGTCCTGACTTTC. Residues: CASSSIPASGANVLTF.

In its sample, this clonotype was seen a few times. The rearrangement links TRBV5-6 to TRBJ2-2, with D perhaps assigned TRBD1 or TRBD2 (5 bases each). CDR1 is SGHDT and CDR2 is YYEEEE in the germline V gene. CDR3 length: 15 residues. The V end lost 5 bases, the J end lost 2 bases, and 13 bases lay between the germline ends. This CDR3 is CASSSGTFNTGELFF. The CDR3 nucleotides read TGTGCCAGCAGTTCCGGGACGTTTAACACCGGGGAGCTGTTTTTT.

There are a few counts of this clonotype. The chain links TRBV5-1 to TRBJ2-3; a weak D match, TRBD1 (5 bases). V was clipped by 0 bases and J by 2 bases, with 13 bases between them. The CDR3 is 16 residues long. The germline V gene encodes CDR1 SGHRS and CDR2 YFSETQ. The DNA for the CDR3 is TGCGCCAGCAGCTTGGGACAGAAAGGGTACACAGATACGCAGTATTTT. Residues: CASSLGQKGYTDTQYF.